Shown below are 18 T cell receptor beta chains from a single sample sequenced in a study of blood T cell repertoires in COVID-19. Assay used: immunoSEQ multiplex PCR; TCRdb lists only in-frame clones, some missing. The profile shows hundreds of thousands of clones, around nine tenths of them singletons. The material sequenced was PBMCs or T cells enriched from blood (not recorded which). These TCRs come from a woman aged 30 to 39 with acute COVID-19.

The chain carries TRBV6-5 and TRBJ1-3; 12 nucleotides line up with TRBD1. CDR3 length: 15 residues. Germline V gene sequence: CDR1 MNHEY, CDR2 SVGAGI. Trimming removed 6 bases from V and 4 bases from J; junction bases left unmatched: 4. The CDR3 DNA is TGTGCCAGCAGCAGGGACAGGGGGCTCGGAAACACCATATATTTT. Translation gives CASSRDRGLGNTIYF.

The V gene is TRBV21-1, the J gene TRBJ2-7; the D call in the table, TRBD1, was not verified against the DNA. TRBV21-1 is recorded as a pseudogene. CDR3 length: 15 residues. CDR3 DNA sequence: TGTGCCAGCAGCACCCGGGACATCCCACCTCGGGAGCAGTACTTC. It specifies CASSTRDIPPREQYF.

The V call is TRBV9, the J call TRBJ2-1; the match to TRBD1 covers 9 bases. V lost 1 base and J lost 4; bases outside the gene matches: 6. The CDR3 has 16 amino acids. Looked up from germline, CDR1 is SGDLS and CDR2 is YYNGEE. DNA of the CDR3: TGTGCCAGCAGCGTAACAAGACAGGGGGTATACAATGAGCAGTTCTTC. Translation gives CASSVTRQGVYNEQFF.

The chain employs TRBV18 and TRBJ1-4, with D unclear. Germline V CDR1 and CDR2: KGHSH, LQKENI. CDR3 length: 17 residues. V gave up 0 bases and J gave up 0 bases, with 11 bases separating them. The CDR3 nucleotides read TGTGCCAGCTCACCACCGGTGGTGTCAGCAACTAATGAAAAACTGTTTTTT. It yields the protein CASSPPVVSATNEKLFF.

As DNA, the CDR3 is TGTGCCGGGGCCTTTCGCGCGAACACTGAAGCTTTCTTT. This sequence encodes CAGAFRANTEAFF. This chain uses TRBV2 with TRBJ1-1; possible D gene TRBD1, 5 bases. V was clipped by 11 bases and J by 1 base, with 14 bases between them. The CDR3 runs to 13 residues. The germline gives CDR1 SNHLY, CDR2 FYNNEI. The full variable domain, in which reference TRBV2 and TRBJ1-1 provide the parts outside the CDR3, is EPEVTQTPSHQVTQMGQEVILRCVPISNHLYFYWYRQILGQKVEFLVSFYNNEISEKSEIFDDQFSVERPDGSNFTLKIRSTKLEDSAMYFCAGAFRANTEAFFGQGTRLTVV.

The chain uses TRBV7-2 and TRBJ2-7, with 8 nucleotides matching TRBD1. The germline V gene has CDR1 SGHTA and CDR2 FQGNSA. V shed 5 bases, J shed 4 bases, and the junction held 7 bases outside the gene matches. CDR3 length equals 14 residues. CDR3 protein: CASSAPGQAYEQYF. The CDR3 DNA reads as TGTGCCAGCAGCGCTCCGGGACAGGCATACGAGCAGTACTTC.

This chain links TRBV29-1 with TRBJ1-5; 8 bases align to TRBD1. V shed 6 bases, J shed 5 bases, and the junction held 6 bases outside the gene matches. The germline V gene encodes CDR1 SQVTM and CDR2 ANQGSEA. The CDR3 runs to 13 residues. The CDR3 coding sequence is TGCAGCGTCCAGGGGGCGTTGGATCAGCCCCAGCATTTT. Amino acids: CSVQGALDQPQHF.

The chain links TRBV11-2 to TRBJ2-1; D unresolved. The CDR3 is made up of 13 amino acids. Trimming removed 1 base at V and 9 bases at J, with 10 bases between. Germline V gene lookup returns CDR1 SGHAT and CDR2 FQNNGV. CDR3: CASSLVSVSEQFF. The DNA for the CDR3 is TGTGCCAGCAGCTTAGTTTCAGTCAGTGAGCAGTTCTTC.

The CDR3 sequence is CASSRDIYNSPLHF. CDR3 DNA: TGTGCCAGCAGTCGGGACATTTATAATTCACCCCTCCACTTT. This sequence joins TRBV2 and TRBJ1-6; TRBD1 is a possible D gene (6 bases). The V and J ends lost 5 bases and 4 bases respectively, with 9 bases between them. The germline V gene encodes CDR1 SNHLY and CDR2 FYNNEI. The CDR3 sequence is 14 residues long.

The genes are TRBV5-4 and TRBJ2-1; the match to TRBD1 covers 7 bases. Germline values: CDR1 SGHNT, CDR2 YYREEE (reference sequence). The CDR3 loop spans 17 amino acids. V trimming: 0 bases; J trimming: 0 bases; junction bases outside the gene matches: 6. The DNA for the CDR3 is TGTGCCAGCAGCTTGGGAGGGGGACAGAGCTCCTACAATGAGCAGTTCTTC. Its protein product is CASSLGGGQSSYNEQFF.

The chain recombines TRBV7-9 with TRBJ1-6; TRBD1 matches at 7 bases. V trimming: 6 bases; J trimming: 6 bases; junction bases outside the gene matches: 8. Germline V gene sequence: CDR1 SEHNR, CDR2 FQNEAQ (reference sequence). The CDR3 sequence is 15 residues long. CDR3 loop: CASSDTGTANSPLHF. The CDR3 coding sequence is TGTGCCAGCAGTGACACCGGGACAGCTAATTCACCCCTCCACTTT. The full variable domain, its missing parts supplied by reference TRBV7-9 and TRBJ1-6, is DTGVSQNPRHKITKRGQNVTFRCDPISEHNRLYWYRQTLGQGPEFLTYFQNEAQLEKSRLLSDRFSAERPKGSFSTLEIQRTEQGDSAMYLCASSDTGTANSPLHFGNGTRLTVT.

This clone was seen just once. The chain employs TRBV28 and TRBJ1-5, with D unresolved. The CDR3 has 13 residues. V lost 8 bases and J lost 4, with 12 bases in between. CDR1 and CDR2 from the germline V gene are MDHEN and SYDVKM. CDR3 in DNA: TGTGCCAGCGGAGGACGGACTAATCAGCCCCAGCATTTT. Its translation is CASGGRTNQPQHF. Complete variable domain (other parts from reference TRBV28 and TRBJ1-5): DVKVTQSSRYLVKRTGEKVFLECVQDMDHENMFWYRQDPGLGLRLIYFSYDVKMKEKGDIPEGYSVSREKKERFSLILESASTNQTSMYLCASGGRTNQPQHFGDGTRLSIL.

The chain joins TRBV10-1 to TRBJ2-5; 7 nucleotides align to TRBD1. The CDR3 covers 16 residues. From germline, CDR1 is WNHNN and CDR2 SYGVQD (reference sequence). With V trimmed by 6 bases and J by 1 base, 11 bases remained unmatched. Here the CDR3 DNA reads TGCGCCAGCAGCGCCTCGGGACAGCCTCGCCAAGAGACCCAGTACTTC. Residues: CASSASGQPRQETQYF.

The V gene is TRBV11-2, the J gene TRBJ2-7; TRBD1 agrees at 9 bases. In germline, CDR1 is SGHAT, CDR2 FQNNGV. This CDR3 is built from 17 residues. V gave up 5 bases and J gave up 3 bases; unmatched junction bases: 14. DNA of the CDR3: TGTGCCAGCAGCCCGACTACCCGGACAGGGGATTTCTACGAGCAGTACTTC. It specifies CASSPTTRTGDFYEQYF.

V and J are TRBV9 and TRBJ1-6; D is ambiguous. Germline V gene data show CDR1 as SGDLS and CDR2 as YYNGEE. The CDR3 is 17 residues long. The ends were cut back, 1 base at V and 9 bases at J, with 20 bases in the middle. The CDR3 DNA reads as TGTGCCAGCAGCGTAAATTCCAACACGGGCGGGAGTTCACCCCTCCACTTT. Its translation is CASSVNSNTGGSSPLHF. Together with reference TRBV9 and TRBJ1-6, the CDR3 gives the full variable domain: DSGVTQTPKHLITATGQRVTLRCSPRSGDLSVYWYQQSLDQGLQFLIQYYNGEERAKGNILERFSAQQFPDLHSELNLSSLELGDSALYFCASSVNSNTGGSSPLHFGNGTRLTVT.

The CDR3 spells CASSFSLALAGNEQFF. CDR3 in DNA: TGTGCCAGCAGTTTCAGTCTCGCGCTAGCGGGGAATGAGCAGTTCTTC. The chain uses TRBV7-9 and TRBJ2-1, with TRBD2 matching over 9 bases. This CDR3 has 16 amino acids. CDR1 SEHNR and CDR2 FQNEAQ come from the germline V gene (reference sequence). The V gene end was trimmed by 6 bases and the J gene end by 7 bases; junction bases not matched to a gene: 13.

The chain employs TRBV7-7 and TRBJ1-1, with TRBD1 identical over 11 bases. The junction had 11 bases not matched to a gene; V was cut back by 5 bases and J by 9 bases. This CDR3 has 15 amino acids. Germline V gives CDR1 SSHAT, CDR2 FNYEAQ (reference sequence). The CDR3 is CASSKPGQGDLQAFF. CDR3 in DNA: TGTGCCAGCAGCAAACCGGGACAGGGGGATTTGCAAGCTTTCTTT.

In its sample, this clone was seen a few times. The chain uses TRBV9 and TRBJ2-7, with D possibly being TRBD2 (6 bases). The germline CDR1 and CDR2 sequences are SGDLS and YYNGEE. Trimming removed 6 bases at V and 0 bases at J, with 13 bases between. CDR3 length: 14 amino acids. CDR3 region: CASKRDLSSYEQYF. CDR3 in DNA: TGTGCCAGCAAACGGGACTTGAGCTCCTACGAGCAGTACTTC. Drawing the rest from reference TRBV9 and TRBJ2-7, the complete variable domain is DSGVTQTPKHLITATGQRVTLRCSPRSGDLSVYWYQQSLDQGLQFLIQYYNGEERAKGNILERFSAQQFPDLHSELNLSSLELGDSALYFCASKRDLSSYEQYFGPGTRLTVT.